These 27 T cell receptor beta chains originate from one sample sequenced in a study of T cell repertoires in cytomegalovirus infection. TCRdb itself ran the reads through MiXCR, one entry per CDR3 protein. Of fewer than 250,000 distinct CDR3 sequences listed, around an eighth are singletons. The sequencing input was PBMCs. The receptors originated from a human donor in good health (CMV status not recorded). Some clones in this sample may be carry-over from other donors' samples.

This chain uses TRBV25-1 with TRBJ2-1; maybe TRBD2 (6 bases). This CDR3 spans 15 amino acids. The germline V gene has CDR1 MGHDK and CDR2 SYGVNS. Trimming pared 5 bases from V and 1 base from J, leaving 12 bases between. CDR3 loop: CASSFSGRSYNEQFF. The DNA of the CDR3 is TGTGCCAGCAGTTTTTCAGGGAGGTCCTACAATGAGCAGTTCTTC.

This clonotype was counted at least ten times. The chain combines TRBV7-8 with TRBJ1-4; D unclear. Germline CDR1 SGHVS, CDR2 FQNEAQ. Trimming took 1 base from V and 5 from J, leaving 11 bases between them. The CDR3 covers 15 residues. The CDR3, as DNA: TGTGCCAGCAGCTTAGTTCCGGGTTTCAATGAAAAACTGTTTTTT. Protein sequence: CASSLVPGFNEKLFF.

This clonotype has a count of ten or more. The chain is built from TRBV3-1 and TRBJ2-5, with D possibly matching TRBD2 (5 bases). The CDR3 totals 14 residues. From germline, CDR1 is LGHDT and CDR2 YNNKEL (reference sequence). V gave up 6 bases and J gave up 1 base, with 12 bases separating them. The CDR3, as DNA: TGTGCCAGCAGTCTCCGAGGAGGCCAAGAGACCCAGTACTTC. Its translation: CASSLRGGQETQYF.

This clonotype was seen ten or more times. The J gene is TRBJ2-7, the V gene TRBV7-2; 11 nucleotides align to TRBD2. CDR1 and CDR2 from the germline V gene are SGHTA and FQGNSA. This CDR3 is 17 amino acids long. Trimming cost V 3 bases and J 3 bases; bases outside gene matches: 10. The CDR3 sequence: CASSLGALAGANYEQYF. CDR3 in DNA: TGTGCCAGCAGCTTGGGAGCACTAGCGGGAGCGAACTACGAGCAGTACTTC.

The gene calls are TRBV5-4 and TRBJ2-3; 7 nucleotides agree with TRBD2. The CDR3 contains 13 residues. The J segment lost 5 bases and the V segment lost 7 bases, leaving 7 bases of the junction unmatched. The V gene's germline CDR1 is SGHNT and CDR2 YYREEE (reference sequence). The CDR3 DNA sequence: TGTGCCAGCTATCGGCGGGAGCAAGATACGCAGTATTTT. It encodes CASYRREQDTQYF.

In this sample, this clonotype turned up a few times. The DNA for the CDR3 is TGTGCCAGCAGCCGAGGACGGTCCACTGAAGCTTTCTTT. Protein: CASSRGRSTEAFF. V gene TRBV5-6 combines with J gene TRBJ1-1; D ambiguous. The CDR3 is 13 residues long. The V and J ends lost 4 bases and 4 bases respectively, with 11 bases between them. The germline V gene has CDR1 SGHDT and CDR2 YYEEEE.

The chain uses TRBV7-2 and TRBJ2-3; D is perhaps TRBD2 (5 bases). Trimming removed 3 bases from V and 3 bases from J, with 16 bases in between. The CDR3 loop spans 16 amino acids. Germline V gene lookup returns CDR1 SGHTA and CDR2 FQGNSA. The CDR3 sequence is CASSFLASSETDTQYF. The CDR3 region has the DNA TGTGCCAGCAGCTTTTTAGCGTCATCAGAAACAGATACGCAGTATTTT.

The genes are TRBV30 and TRBJ2-7; possible D gene TRBD2, 6 bases. Trimming took 1 base from V and 13 from J, leaving 14 bases between them. This CDR3 has 11 residues. Per germline, CDR1 GTSNPN and CDR2 SVGIG (reference sequence). DNA for the CDR3: TGTGCCTGGAGTGCGGGACTTCCCTTATACTTC. This translates into CAWSAGLPLYF.

This clonotype was counted a few times. V gene TRBV5-6 combines with J gene TRBJ1-1; 7 nucleotides agree with TRBD1. The CDR3 is made up of 19 amino acids. Trimming removed 1 base from V and 5 bases from J; junction bases left unmatched: 20. The germline V gene encodes CDR1 SGHDT and CDR2 YYEEEE. The CDR3 is CASSLRVRRQGKRETEAFF. The CDR3, as DNA: TGTGCCAGCAGCTTGAGGGTTCGGCGACAGGGAAAACGGGAGACTGAAGCTTTCTTT.

This clonotype was counted only a few times. The chain combines TRBV19 with TRBJ1-1; perhaps TRBD1 as D (5 bases). CDR3 length: 13 residues. Germline loops: CDR1 LNHDA, CDR2 SQIVND (reference sequence). Trimming took off 6 bases at V and 4 bases at J, with 12 bases between the two ends. CDR3 sequence reads: CASRSQGRTEAFF. CDR3 nucleotide sequence: TGTGCCAGTAGAAGCCAGGGACGCACTGAAGCTTTCTTT. Combining the CDR3 with reference TRBV19 and TRBJ1-1 gives the whole variable domain DGGITQSPKYLFRKEGQNVTLSCEQNLNHDAMYWYRQDPGQGLRLIYYSQIVNDFQKGDIAEGYSVSREKKESFPLTVTSAQKNPTAFYLCASRSQGRTEAFFGQGTRLTVV.

This clonotype was counted a few times. The chain joins TRBV19 to TRBJ1-1, with D hard to call. Per the germline V gene, CDR1 is LNHDA and CDR2 is SQIVND (reference sequence). CDR3 length: 13 residues. V dropped 5 bases and J dropped 1 base, with 8 bases sitting between them. The CDR3 nucleotides are TGTGCCAGTAGTCGGACGAGGAACACTGAAGCTTTCTTT. Protein: CASSRTRNTEAFF.

This clonotype was seen a handful of times. The chain carries TRBV29-1 and TRBJ2-2, with unresolved D. V was cut by 7 bases and J by 4 bases, with 10 bases left in between. CDR1 is SQVTM and CDR2 is ANQGSEA in the germline V gene. The CDR3 contains 12 residues. This chain's CDR3 is CSADIPTGELFF. DNA of the CDR3: TGCAGCGCCGACATTCCCACCGGGGAGCTGTTTTTT.

The chain couples TRBV14 to TRBJ2-1; D is unresolved. Trimming shortened V by 2 bases and J by 3 bases, and 11 bases separated the two germline ends. The CDR3 is made up of 15 amino acids. Germline V gene lookup returns CDR1 SGHDN and CDR2 FVKESK. The CDR3 region has the DNA TGTGCCAGCAGCCAAACCCAGGAATACTACAATGAGCAGTTCTTC. Amino acids: CASSQTQEYYNEQFF.

This clonotype was found many times. The CDR3 region has the DNA TGTGCCAGTAGTCCGGACAGGGGCTTCCAAGAGACCCAGTACTTC. It codes for CASSPDRGFQETQYF. V usage is TRBV19 and J usage is TRBJ2-5; 9 nucleotides line up with TRBD1. The germline gives CDR1 LNHDA, CDR2 SQIVND (reference sequence). The CDR3 contains 15 residues. V lost 5 bases and J lost 1; bases outside the gene matches: 5.

The chain has TRBV12-5 and TRBJ1-5; a possible D gene is TRBD1 (6 bases). The V end lost 6 bases, the J end lost 5 bases, and 20 bases lay between the germline ends. The germline V gene encodes CDR1 LGHNT and CDR2 FRNRAP. The CDR3 totals 16 residues. The CDR3 bases are TGTGCTAGTGGGCCACCCGGGGCAGGGGCAGATCAGCCCCAGCATTTT. It yields the protein CASGPPGAGADQPQHF.

This clonotype has ten or more counts. J is TRBJ2-5 and V is TRBV7-2; D unresolved. Germline V lookup: CDR1 SGHTA, CDR2 FQGNSA. The V end was cut by 3 bases, the J end by 2 bases, with 7 bases between. The CDR3 consists of 13 residues. The CDR3 bases are TGTGCCAGCAGCTTTAACCTACAAGAGACCCAGTACTTC. Amino acids: CASSFNLQETQYF.

This clonotype was counted many times. V gene TRBV7-2 combines with J gene TRBJ2-7; the match to TRBD2 covers 8 bases. Germline assignment: CDR1 SGHTA and CDR2 FQGNSA. The CDR3 covers 16 residues. V was clipped by 6 bases and J by 0 bases; unmatched bases: 10. The CDR3 nucleotides are TGTGCCAGCAGTCCCGACGGCGGGGGGTACTCCTACGAGCAGTACTTC. Its translation: CASSPDGGGYSYEQYF.

The V gene is TRBV5-1, the J gene TRBJ2-5; 8 nucleotides agree with TRBD1. After removal of 4 bases from V and 1 base from J, the junction contained 12 bases not matched to a gene. CDR3 size: 17 residues. Germline V gene sequence: CDR1 SGHRS, CDR2 YFSETQ. Written as DNA, the CDR3 is TGCGCCAGCAGCCCAACCCCCGGGACAGGAATCCAAGAGACCCAGTACTTC. This gives the protein CASSPTPGTGIQETQYF.

This clonotype was detected many times. The V gene is TRBV30, the J gene TRBJ1-5; the D is unclear. The CDR3 extends over 12 amino acids. The germline V gene has CDR1 GTSNPN and CDR2 SVGIG (reference sequence). With 5 bases removed from V and 5 bases from J, the gap between germline ends came to 10 bases. The CDR3: CAWGKPDQPQHF. CDR3 in DNA: TGTGCCTGGGGTAAACCAGATCAGCCCCAGCATTTT.

This clonotype has ten or more counts. The rearrangement links TRBV7-2 to TRBJ1-2; TRBD1 aligns across 7 bases. The CDR3 runs to 13 residues. V gave up 6 bases and J gave up 6 bases; unmatched junction bases: 7. CDR1 is SGHTA and CDR2 is FQGNSA in the germline V gene. The DNA for the CDR3 is TGTGCCAGCAGTGTTGACAGGGAGAATGGCTACACCTTC. As protein: CASSVDRENGYTF.

This clonotype was observed many times. The gene calls are TRBV7-2 and TRBJ2-3; D is uncertain. V was trimmed by 1 base and J by 3 bases, leaving 11 bases between them. This CDR3 is built from 15 residues. In germline, CDR1 is SGHTA, CDR2 FQGNSA. The CDR3 spells CASSLDGSMTDTQYF. In nucleotides, the CDR3 is TGTGCCAGCAGCTTAGACGGCTCCATGACAGATACGCAGTATTTT.

This clonotype was picked up many times. V and J are TRBV7-8 and TRBJ2-3; no reliable D call. Trimming stripped 4 bases from V and 4 bases from J, with 6 bases between. The CDR3 has 12 residues. CDR1 is SGHVS and CDR2 is FQNEAQ in the germline V gene. The CDR3 region has the DNA TGTGCCAGCAGCTCGAGTCCAGATACGCAGTATTTT. This encodes CASSSSPDTQYF.

The chain couples TRBV19 to TRBJ1-1; 11 bases fit TRBD1. Trimming cost V 5 bases and J 0 bases; bases outside gene matches: 5. The germline V gene encodes CDR1 LNHDA and CDR2 SQIVND (reference sequence). The CDR3 is made up of 16 amino acids. The CDR3 DNA reads TGTGCCAGTAGTGTAGGACAGGGGGCTCTGAACACTGAAGCTTTCTTT. Its translation is CASSVGQGALNTEAFF.

Only a few counts were recorded for this clonotype. The CDR3 nucleotides read TGTGCCAGCAGCCGCCAGTCCTGGTCTGGCTACACCTTC. It encodes CASSRQSWSGYTF. V usage is TRBV5-6 and J usage is TRBJ1-2, with D unresolved. Trimming cost V 4 bases and J 7 bases, with 14 bases left between them. Germline V gives CDR1 SGHDT, CDR2 YYEEEE. The CDR3 runs to 13 residues. Variable domain in full (rest from reference TRBV5-6 and TRBJ1-2): DAGVTQSPTHLIKTRGQQVTLRCSPKSGHDTVSWYQQALGQGPQFIFQYYEEEERQRGNFPDRFSGHQFPNYSSELNVNALLLGDSALYLCASSRQSWSGYTFGSGTRLTVV.

At least ten counts were recorded for this clonotype. The chain is built from TRBV7-2 and TRBJ1-4; D ambiguous. The CDR3 runs to 14 residues. The germline CDR1 and CDR2 sequences are SGHTA and FQGNSA. The V end lost 5 bases, the J end lost 4 bases, and 11 bases lay between the germline ends. The CDR3 DNA is TGTGCCAGCAGCCACGGCGAAAGTAATGAAAAACTGTTTTTT. Protein sequence: CASSHGESNEKLFF. Full variable domain (missing parts from reference TRBV7-2 and TRBJ1-4): GAGVSQSPSNKVTEKGKDVELRCDPISGHTALYWYRQSLGQGLEFLIYFQGNSAPDKSGLPSDRFSAERTGGSVSTLTIQRTQQEDSAVYLCASSHGESNEKLFFGSGTQLSVL.

This clonotype was seen a few times. V and J are TRBV11-1 and TRBJ2-6; D gene ambiguous. V was trimmed by 5 bases and J by 4 bases, leaving 12 bases between them. The CDR3 is 15 amino acids. CDR1 and CDR2 (germline): SGHAT, FQDESV (reference sequence). CDR3 sequence (DNA): TGTGCCAGCAGCCCCGTTAGCCCCGGGGCCAACGTCCTGACTTTC. It codes for CASSPVSPGANVLTF.

This clonotype appeared many times. The chain joins TRBV2 to TRBJ2-1; no reliable D call. The CDR3 is 13 amino acids. The V end lost 5 bases, the J end lost 15 bases, and 20 bases lay between the germline ends. Germline lookup yields CDR1 SNHLY and CDR2 FYNNEI. CDR3 loop: CASSPEPTESPFF. As DNA, the CDR3 is TGTGCCAGCAGTCCAGAGCCAACAGAGAGTCCGTTCTTC.